The 16 T cell receptor beta chains listed next were all sequenced from one sample in a study of blood T cell repertoires in COVID-19. TCRdb's table, derived via immunoSEQ multiplex PCR, lists solely in-frame clones and lacks some. The data show roughly 150,000 clones, with around 90% seen just once and less than 3% held by the top ten. The sequenced sample was peripheral blood. Every receptor here comes from a woman aged 80 or older with COVID-19, enrolled during active disease.

The count of this clone is one. The chain employs TRBV7-2 and TRBJ1-4, with 9 nucleotides matching TRBD1. This CDR3 contains 14 residues. Germline CDR1 reads SGHTA; CDR2 reads FQGNSA. J was trimmed by 8 bases and V by 5 bases; bases with no gene match: 6. The CDR3 loop is CASSPQGAGEKLFF. The CDR3 DNA sequence: TGTGCCAGCAGCCCACAGGGGGCAGGGGAAAAACTGTTTTTT.

This chain links TRBV5-1 with TRBJ2-2; perhaps TRBD2 as D (6 bases). This CDR3 is built from 15 residues. The germline V gene has CDR1 SGHRS and CDR2 YFSETQ. The V end lost 0 bases, the J end lost 5 bases, and 11 bases lay between the germline ends. CDR3 loop: CASSLDGSGTGELFF. The CDR3 DNA is TGCGCCAGCAGCTTGGATGGGAGCGGGACCGGGGAGCTGTTTTTT.

The chain combines TRBV7-9 with TRBJ2-5; possibly TRBD1 for D (5 bases). CDR3 size: 16 residues. The germline V gene encodes CDR1 SEHNR and CDR2 FQNEAQ (reference sequence). The V gene lost 3 bases and the J gene lost 5 bases, with 19 bases spanning the gap. The CDR3 DNA follows: TGTGCCAGCAGCTTTACGCTCAGGGTAGGGTTGGAGACCCAGTACTTC. Amino acids: CASSFTLRVGLETQYF.

This chain links TRBV28 with TRBJ1-2, with D unresolved. V lost 5 bases and J 3 bases, leaving 7 bases between the germline ends. This CDR3 comprises 12 residues. Germline V gene lookup returns CDR1 MDHEN and CDR2 SYDVKM. The CDR3 region is CASSLGDYGYTF. As DNA, the CDR3 is TGTGCCAGCAGTCTGGGAGACTATGGCTACACCTTC.

By share of the sample, this clone is medium-sized. V is TRBV6-1 and J is TRBJ1-4, with TRBD1 matching 12 bases. The length of the CDR3 is 15 residues. Germline values: CDR1 MNHNS, CDR2 SASEGT. Trimming took 1 base from V and 8 from J; bases not matched to a gene: 2. This CDR3 is CASSEGGQGAEKLFF. CDR3 coding DNA: TGTGCCAGCAGTGAAGGGGGACAGGGGGCCGAAAAACTGTTTTTT.

The chain recombines TRBV19 with TRBJ1-1, with no clear D. Germline V CDR1 and CDR2: LNHDA, SQIVND (reference sequence). Trimming cost V 8 bases and J 0 bases, with 13 bases left between them. This CDR3 has 14 amino acids. In DNA form, the CDR3 reads TGTGCCAGTGTTAGGCTGGGCCTGAACACTGAAGCTTTCTTT. Its translation: CASVRLGLNTEAFF.

The chain is built from TRBV6-2 or TRBV6-3 and TRBJ2-1; 10 nucleotides line up with TRBD2. V gave up 2 bases and J gave up 6 bases; unmatched junction bases: 7. This CDR3 region has 16 residues. Germline V lookup: CDR1 MNHEY, CDR2 SVGEGT. DNA for the CDR3: TGTGCCAGCAGTTACGTCGTTGGGACTAGCGCCAATGAGCAGTTCTTC. This translates into CASSYVVGTSANEQFF.

The J gene is TRBJ2-1, the V gene TRBV13, with D uncertain. This CDR3 has 15 residues. The V and J ends lost 4 bases and 1 base respectively, with 11 bases between them. Germline CDR1 reads PRHDT; CDR2 reads FYEKMQ (reference sequence). As DNA, the CDR3 is TGTGCCAGCAGCTCCCTTCGGGTGTCCTACAATGAGCAGTTCTTC. This codes for CASSSLRVSYNEQFF.

This clone was seen a single time. Within the sample, other DNA sequences also encode this same CDR3. The V call is TRBV28, the J call TRBJ1-5; D uncertain. Germline V gene data show CDR1 as MDHEN and CDR2 as SYDVKM. V was cut by 2 bases and J by 1 base, with 6 bases left in between. The CDR3 sequence is 14 residues long. In nucleotides, the CDR3 is TGTGCCAGCAGTTTAGGGAGCAGCAATCAGCCCCAGCATTTT. Translation: CASSLGSSNQPQHF.

The chain combines TRBV11-2 with TRBJ2-7; maybe TRBD1 (7 bases). V lost 1 base, J lost 4 bases, and 14 bases lay in between. Germline V gene lookup returns CDR1 SGHAT and CDR2 FQNNGV. The CDR3 has 15 residues. CDR3 nucleotide sequence: TGTGCCAGCAGCTTAGCAGGCAGGGGGGATTACGAGCAGTACTTC. Translated: CASSLAGRGDYEQYF.

The chain uses TRBV6-5 and TRBJ2-7; possibly TRBD2 for D (6 bases). The CDR3 length is 16 residues. Germline V gene sequence: CDR1 MNHEY, CDR2 SVGAGI. V lost 2 bases to trimming and J lost 4 bases, with 18 bases between them. The CDR3 DNA follows: TGTGCCAGCAGTTACACTCCCGGACGGGGGTCGTACGAGCAGTACTTC. Amino acid sequence: CASSYTPGRGSYEQYF.

This clone was seen a single time. V gene TRBV7-2 combines with J gene TRBJ2-2, with a weak D call TRBD2 (6 bases). The CDR3 is made up of 16 amino acids. V was shortened by 2 bases and J by 0 bases, with 10 bases between the two germline ends. Germline V gene data show CDR1 as SGHTA and CDR2 as FQGNSA. CDR3 region: CASSLTPGANTGELFF. The CDR3 DNA is TGTGCCAGCAGCTTAACCCCGGGAGCGAACACCGGGGAGCTGTTTTTT.

The chain combines TRBV11-2 with TRBJ2-1; tentatively, D is TRBD2 (5 bases). This CDR3 comprises 17 residues. Between the trimmed V and J ends, which lost 2 bases and 0 bases, there was a span of 14 bases. Germline V lookup: CDR1 SGHAT, CDR2 FQNNGV. The CDR3 DNA follows: TGTGCCAGCAGCTTACCGGCTAGCAGGAGCTCCTACAATGAGCAGTTCTTC. It translates to CASSLPASRSSYNEQFF.

The gene calls are TRBV27 and TRBJ1-2; D may be TRBD1 (5 bases). Trimming pared 2 bases from V and 2 bases from J, leaving 9 bases between. CDR1 is MNHEY, CDR2 SMNVEV, per germline (reference sequence). The CDR3 extends over 14 amino acids. The CDR3: CASSLLRGNYGYTF. CDR3 in DNA: TGTGCCAGCAGTTTACTACGGGGGAACTATGGCTACACCTTC.

This clone occurred once. The genes are TRBV11-1 and TRBJ2-1; 8 bases agree with TRBD2. The CDR3 consists of 16 residues. Trimming took 6 bases from V and 0 from J; bases not matched to a gene: 7. CDR1 and CDR2 from the germline V gene are SGHAT and FQDESV (reference sequence). CDR3 DNA: TGTGCCAGCAGGATGGCGGGAGGCGGCTCCTACAATGAGCAGTTCTTC. Its protein product is CASRMAGGGSYNEQFF.

This chain joins TRBV10-3 and TRBJ2-1; 12 bases are a match to TRBD2. The CDR3 extends over 14 amino acids. With V trimmed by 6 bases and J by 13 bases, 10 bases remained unmatched. Germline CDR1 is ENHRY and CDR2 is SYGVKD. The CDR3 nucleotides read TGTGCCATCAGAGGTTCGCTAGCGGGAGGGCCTCAGTTCTTC. Protein: CAIRGSLAGGPQFF.